This TCR beta chain was captured in a study of blood T cell repertoires in COVID-19 (dated by TCRdb to the early 2020s). As for the study more broadly: The collaborator samples originated in the United States, Italy and Spain and spanned the acute and convalescent phases of COVID-19. The material from the prospective study consisted of cDNA or gDNA derived from T cells, B-cell-depleted T cells, or PBMCs. The dataset comprised deeply sampled blood TCRbeta repertoires from subjects exposed to, actively infected with, or recovered from COVID-19. The repertoires were released in a freely available public database intended as a resource for research on the immune response to SARS-CoV-2. Samples were obtained from the ongoing ImmuneRACE study (first 160 participants) and from about 1,300 subjects provided by 6 global collaborators. Nearly every sample came with metadata listing a de-identified subject ID, COVID-19 status, age in years and sex. Where available, HLA class I and class II types were taken from metadata supplied by the sample provider and were not determined by assay-based typing.

Collaborating institutions collected whole blood in K2EDTA tubes following their own protocols. For TCRbeta analysis, collaborators shipped samples in one of three forms: frozen whole blood, isolated PBMCs, or DNA extracted from either of those sample types. As regards this clone: Its antigen target is currently unknown. Within one base of it there is no much larger clone, and no base qualities were kept.

Summary of the overall study and its limitations: The amount of clinical and demographic metadata varied by source and participant and was provided uncurated.

From the germline V gene (reference sequence), CDR1 is MNHEY and CDR2 is SMNVEV. V and J lose 5 bases and 6 bases, and a span of 7 bases separates them. The CDR3, cysteine through phenylalanine, is 11 amino acids long. Only CDR3 DNA is held: 33 bases, read in frame from base 1. The immunoSEQ Assay, a bias-controlled multiplex PCR, was used to amplify TCRbeta CDR3 regions from genomic DNA. Per the original workflow: Nucleated cell counts per sample were estimated from amplification of reference gene primers within the assay. To quantify the absolute abundance of each unique TCRbeta CDR3 rearrangement, sequence reads were collapsed and filtered. For each sample, productive Simpson clonality was calculated by taking the square root of Simpson's diversity index across productive rearrangements. This is the immuneACCESS table as TCRdb keeps it, with only in-frame sequences that have V and J called. A part of the clones is gone; compared with another copy, unresolved V genes explain less than half, and the rest is unexplained. That table furnishes V, J and clone size, whereas the DNA furnished D and trimming. Present in this sample are hundreds of thousands of clones, nearly 90% of which were seen just once. Just under 9.5% of the sample goes to the ten largest clones.

Sequencing was done on a sample of peripheral blood. Recombination connected TRBV27 to TRBJ1-2, with the D gene too uncertain to name. This clonotype was sampled from a man aged 18 to 29 with active or convalescent COVID-19. The CDR3 protein sequence reads: CASSHGDGYTF. The DNA sequence is as follows: TGTGCCAGCAGTCACGGGGATGGCTACACCTTC.